The 8 T cell receptor beta chains listed next were all sequenced from one sample in a study of control samples from healthy donors and cancer patients. The repertoire was sequenced with immunoSEQ multiplex PCR; TCRdb's copy has only in-frame clones and lacks some. The repertoire holds some 150,000 clones, with roughly 93% as singletons. What was sequenced was blood. Receptor source: a man in his forties or fifties in good health.

The chain is built from TRBV18 and TRBJ1-1; D call uncertain. This CDR3 comprises 13 residues. Trimming took off 4 bases at V and 8 bases at J, with 14 bases between the two ends. Germline V gives CDR1 KGHSH, CDR2 LQKENI. This CDR3 is CASSRRTDLEAFF. In nucleotides, the CDR3 is TGTGCCAGCTCACGCAGGACCGACTTAGAAGCTTTCTTT.

This chain connects TRBV28 to TRBJ1-1, with TRBD1 identical over 9 bases. The CDR3 is made up of 15 amino acids. After removal of 6 bases from V and 6 bases from J, the junction contained 11 bases not matched to a gene. Germline V gene lookup returns CDR1 MDHEN and CDR2 SYDVKM. This CDR3 reads CASRPGQGSLSEAFF. In nucleotides, the CDR3 is TGTGCCAGCAGACCCGGACAGGGGTCTTTATCTGAAGCTTTCTTT.

The chain has TRBV4-2 and TRBJ2-7; 13 bases are shared with TRBD2. The CDR3 is 16 residues long. In germline, CDR1 is LGHNA, CDR2 YNFKEQ. The V segment lost 4 bases and the J segment 7 bases; nucleotides outside the gene matches: 10. CDR3 sequence (DNA): TGTGCCAGCAGCCCGGAACTAGCGGGAGGGCCGGAAGAGCAGTACTTC. Its protein product is CASSPELAGGPEEQYF.

The rearrangement links TRBV7-8 to TRBJ2-7; 9 bases fit TRBD1. The germline gives CDR1 SGHVS, CDR2 FQNEAQ. V trimming: 4 bases; J trimming: 6 bases; junction bases outside the gene matches: 13. The CDR3 is 16 amino acids. CDR3 residues: CASSSSDRGRRSEQYF. In DNA, the CDR3 is TGTGCCAGCAGCTCGTCGGACAGGGGCCGAAGGTCCGAGCAGTACTTC.

The rearrangement links TRBV7-3 to TRBJ2-1, with a weak D call TRBD1 (6 bases). The CDR3 extends over 14 amino acids. CDR1 and CDR2 from the germline V gene are SGHTA and FQGTGA. V was pared by 5 bases and J by 5 bases, with 13 bases between. The CDR3: CASSRTGTNNEQFF. Written as DNA, the CDR3 is TGTGCCAGCAGCCGCACCGGGACAAACAATGAGCAGTTCTTC.

The V call is TRBV19, the J call TRBJ2-3; TRBD2 matches at 12 bases. CDR3 length: 17 residues. Germline V gene lookup returns CDR1 LNHDA and CDR2 SQIVND (reference sequence). V lost 1 base and J lost 6; bases outside the gene matches: 8. The DNA for the CDR3 is TGTGCCAGTAGTATAGCCCCGACTAGCGGGAGCTATGATACGCAGTATTTT. Its translation is CASSIAPTSGSYDTQYF. Using reference TRBV19 and TRBJ2-3 for the parts outside the CDR3, the full variable domain is DGGITQSPKYLFRKEGQNVTLSCEQNLNHDAMYWYRQDPGQGLRLIYYSQIVNDFQKGDIAEGYSVSREKKESFPLTVTSAQKNPTAFYLCASSIAPTSGSYDTQYFGPGTRLTVL.

The rearrangement uses TRBV6-2 or TRBV6-3 and TRBJ1-5; D perhaps matches TRBD1 (5 bases). V was clipped by 6 bases and J by 1 base, with 10 bases between them. The germline V gene has CDR1 MNHEY and CDR2 SVGEGT. The CDR3 contains 14 residues. The CDR3: CASSLQVSNQPQHF. CDR3 nucleotide sequence: TGTGCCAGCAGCTTACAGGTGAGCAATCAGCCCCAGCATTTT.

The V call is TRBV3-1 (or the pseudogene TRBV3-2), the J call TRBJ1-2, with D tentatively TRBD1 (6 bases). CDR1 is LGHDT, CDR2 YNNKEL, per germline (reference sequence). CDR3 length: 14 residues. Trimming took off 1 base at V and 8 bases at J, with 14 bases between the two ends. The CDR3 reads CASSQGTGFGGYTF. CDR3 coding DNA: TGTGCCAGCAGCCAAGGTACAGGGTTCGGGGGCTACACCTTC.